Listed below are T cell receptor beta chains from one sample, sequenced in a study of CD8+ T cells in alopecia areata. Measured with immunoSEQ multiplex PCR; TCRdb has only the in-frame clones, and not every one. The table lists approximately 200,000 clones, around 56% of them singletons. Sample: CD4+ T cells sorted from blood, taken at week 4, from a patient treated with tofacitinib. The receptor set was obtained from a human donor with alopecia areata. Both conserved end residues are trimmed from each CDR3.

length	V	CDR3
15	TRBV5-6	ASSFLGANSGANVLT
10	TRBV7-2	ASSPYSYEQY
9	TRBV29-1	SDSVFYGYT
15	TRBV4-1	ASSQEAGEIGNQPQH
15	TRBV2	ASSTPGTGSPNQPQH
12	TRBV25-1	ASKESFGGTEAF
15	TRBV5-6	ASSLAWGKGYRTEAF
14	TRBV4-1	ASSPLERGGAYEQF
14	TRBV30	AWSRDLPGSYNEQF
12	TRBV18	ASSRSGTTDTQY
13	TRBV28	ASSSGLYSNQPQH
12	TRBV11-2	ASSFIGSDYGYT
16	TRBV5-1	ASAPGAAGTGGQETQY
13	TRBV30	AWNGRGVYNSPLH
11	TRBV29-1	SVGPGINTEAF
12	TRBV29-1	SVDLDRGSYEQY
13	TRBV30	AWSLLKGMDQPQH
16	TRBV4-3	ASSQDRRRGPRPDTQY
14	TRBV5-4	ASSLGGLAGQETQY
11	TRBV28	ASSPPAGKGYT
13	TRBV11-1	ASSGRSAGANVLT
13	TRBV7-9	ASSESTRGNSPLH
14	TRBV29-1	SVGASGAPSYNEQF